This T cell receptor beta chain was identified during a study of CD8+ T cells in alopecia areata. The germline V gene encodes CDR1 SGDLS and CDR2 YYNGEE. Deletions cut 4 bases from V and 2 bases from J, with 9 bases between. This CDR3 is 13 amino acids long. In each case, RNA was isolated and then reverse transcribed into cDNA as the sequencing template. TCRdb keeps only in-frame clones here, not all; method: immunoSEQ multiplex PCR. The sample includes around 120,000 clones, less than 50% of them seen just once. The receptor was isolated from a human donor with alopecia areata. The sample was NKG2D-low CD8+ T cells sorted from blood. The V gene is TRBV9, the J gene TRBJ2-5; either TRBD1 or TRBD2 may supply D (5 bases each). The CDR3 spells CASSTGRQETQYF. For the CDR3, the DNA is TGTGCCAGCAGCACGGGGCGACAAGAGACCCAGTACTTC.